These 7 T cell receptor beta chains share one sample of origin, sequenced in a study of blood T cell repertoires in COVID-19. Clones were sequenced by immunoSEQ multiplex PCR, and TCRdb holds only the in-frame ones, with some missing. The sample has about 180,000 clones; approximately 80% are singletons. The specimen sequenced was PBMCs or T cells enriched from blood (not recorded which). These receptors all stem from a man in his forties or fifties who had recovered from COVID-19.

The chain employs TRBV11-1 and TRBJ1-1; 9 bases map to TRBD1. Germline loops: CDR1 SGHAT, CDR2 FQDESV (reference sequence). The V segment lost 9 bases and the J segment 0 bases; nucleotides outside the gene matches: 8. The CDR3 spans 15 residues. CDR3 sequence: CASSDRGVMNTEAFF. DNA of the CDR3: TGTGCCAGTTCGGACAGGGGCGTTATGAACACTGAAGCTTTCTTT. Variable domain in full (rest from reference TRBV11-1 and TRBJ1-1): EAEVAQSPRYKITEKSQAVAFWCDPISGHATLYWYRQILGQGPELLVQFQDESVVDDSQLPKDRFSAERLKGVDSTLKIQPAELGDSAMYLCASSDRGVMNTEAFFGQGTRLTVV.

V is TRBV6-5 and J is TRBJ1-4, with 8 bases aligning to TRBD1. Germline V gene data show CDR1 as MNHEY and CDR2 as SVGAGI. V lost 0 bases, J lost 8 bases, and 5 bases stayed unmatched. This CDR3 spans 15 amino acids. This CDR3 is CASSYSRTGREKLFF. CDR3 sequence (DNA): TGTGCCAGCAGTTACTCTCGGACAGGGCGGGAAAAACTGTTTTTT.

In regard to this clone: Compared with germline, one end of the junction differs, possibly owing to a read error. The gene calls are TRBV5-5 and TRBJ1-3; D gene uncertain. The germline gives CDR1 SGHKS, CDR2 YYEKEE (reference sequence). CDR3 length: 12 amino acids. The CDR3 DNA reads TGTGCCAGCAGCCAAAGTGTGAGGGCCGGGGATTTT. This codes for CASSQSVRAGDF.

V gene TRBV15 combines with J gene TRBJ2-4; D might be TRBD2 (6 bases). This CDR3 has 16 residues. Between the trimmed V and J ends, which lost 2 bases and 3 bases, there was a span of 14 bases. Per germline, CDR1 LNHNV and CDR2 YYDKDF (reference sequence). The CDR3 DNA reads as TGTGCCACCAGCAGACCGGAGGGTACTGGCAAAAACATTCAGTACTTC. Residues: CATSRPEGTGKNIQYF.

The rearrangement uses TRBV24-1 and TRBJ2-3; D might be TRBD2 (6 bases). The CDR3 sequence is 15 residues long. The ends were cut back, 4 bases at V and 1 base at J, with 11 bases in the middle. Germline V gives CDR1 KGHDR, CDR2 SFDVKD. CDR3 loop: CATSESGEGTDTQYF. CDR3 in DNA: TGTGCCACCAGTGAATCGGGGGAAGGCACAGATACGCAGTATTTT.

The rearrangement uses TRBV7-9 and TRBJ2-2; D unresolved. Germline V lookup: CDR1 SEHNR, CDR2 FQNEAQ (reference sequence). This CDR3 comprises 13 residues. The V gene lost 1 base and the J gene lost 5 bases, with 5 bases spanning the gap. This CDR3 is CASSLDQTGELFF. CDR3 sequence (DNA): TGTGCCAGCAGCTTAGATCAAACCGGGGAGCTGTTTTTT. The variable domain in full, completed from reference TRBV7-9 and TRBJ2-2, reads DTGVSQNPRHKITKRGQNVTFRCDPISEHNRLYWYRQTLGQGPEFLTYFQNEAQLEKSRLLSDRFSAERPKGSFSTLEIQRTEQGDSAMYLCASSLDQTGELFFGEGSRLTVL.

The CDR3 is CASRSTGQETQYF. The CDR3 nucleotides read TGTGCCAGCAGATCGACAGGCCAAGAGACCCAGTACTTC. V is TRBV6-5 and J is TRBJ2-5; weak D call: TRBD1 (6 bases). V lost 6 bases and J lost 1, with 9 bases in between. Germline CDR1 reads MNHEY; CDR2 reads SVGAGI. This CDR3 is 13 amino acids long.